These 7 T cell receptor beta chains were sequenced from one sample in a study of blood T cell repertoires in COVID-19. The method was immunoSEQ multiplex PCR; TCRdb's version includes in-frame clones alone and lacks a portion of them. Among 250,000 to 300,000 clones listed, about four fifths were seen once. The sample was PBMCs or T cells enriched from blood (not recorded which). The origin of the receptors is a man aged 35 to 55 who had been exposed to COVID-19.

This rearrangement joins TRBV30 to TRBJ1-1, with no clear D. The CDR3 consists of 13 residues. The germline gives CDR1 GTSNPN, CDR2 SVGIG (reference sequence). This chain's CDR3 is CASWSFVGGEAFF. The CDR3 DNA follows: TGTGCTTCCTGGAGTTTCGTAGGCGGTGAAGCTTTCTTT.

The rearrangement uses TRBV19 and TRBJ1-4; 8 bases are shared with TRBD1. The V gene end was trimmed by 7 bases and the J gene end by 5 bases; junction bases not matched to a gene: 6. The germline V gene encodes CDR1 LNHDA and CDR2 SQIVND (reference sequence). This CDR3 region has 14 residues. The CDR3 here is CASTGTGGNEKLFF. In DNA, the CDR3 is TGTGCCAGTACAGGTACAGGGGGAAATGAAAAACTGTTTTTT.

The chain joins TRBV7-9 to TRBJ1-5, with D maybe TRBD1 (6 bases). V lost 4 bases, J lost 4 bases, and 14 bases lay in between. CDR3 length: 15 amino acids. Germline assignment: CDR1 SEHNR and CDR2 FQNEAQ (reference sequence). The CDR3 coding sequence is TGTGCCAGCAGCTCGGTAGCAGGGGATAATCAGCCCCAGCATTTT. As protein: CASSSVAGDNQPQHF.

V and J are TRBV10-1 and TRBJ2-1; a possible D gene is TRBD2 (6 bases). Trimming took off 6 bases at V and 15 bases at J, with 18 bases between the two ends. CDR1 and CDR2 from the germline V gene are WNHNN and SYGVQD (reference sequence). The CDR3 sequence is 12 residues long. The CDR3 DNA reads TGCGCCAGCAGCCCCAGTACGGAGGGCCGGTTCTTC. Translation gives CASSPSTEGRFF.

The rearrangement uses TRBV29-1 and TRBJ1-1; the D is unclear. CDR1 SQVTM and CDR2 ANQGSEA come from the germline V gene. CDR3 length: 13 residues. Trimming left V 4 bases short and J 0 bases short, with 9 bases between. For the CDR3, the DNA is TGCAGCGTTGCACAAGTCATGAACACTGAAGCTTTCTTT. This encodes CSVAQVMNTEAFF.

CDR3 residues: CASSSGTGLNTEAFF. The CDR3 bases are TGTGCCAGCAGTTCCGGGACAGGCCTGAACACTGAAGCTTTCTTT. The genes are TRBV6-5 and TRBJ1-1; TRBD1 matches at 8 bases. V dropped 4 bases and J dropped 0; count of bases not matched to a gene: 4. Germline CDR1 reads MNHEY; CDR2 reads SVGAGI. The CDR3 spans 15 residues.

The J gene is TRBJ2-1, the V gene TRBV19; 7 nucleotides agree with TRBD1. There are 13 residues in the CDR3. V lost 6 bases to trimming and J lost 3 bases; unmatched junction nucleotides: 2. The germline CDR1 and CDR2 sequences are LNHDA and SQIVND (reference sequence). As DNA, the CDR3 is TGTGCCAGTAGGGCAGGGGGCTACAATGAGCAGTTCTTC. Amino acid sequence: CASRAGGYNEQFF.